This TCR beta chain was obtained from a study of blood T cell repertoires in COVID-19. Across the study: Spain, Italy and the United States supplied samples that represented acute and convalescent COVID-19. T cells, B-cell-depleted T cells, or PBMCs provided the cDNA or gDNA that served as material.

Methods used by the authors: Reference gene primer amplification in the assay estimated nucleated cell counts. Libraries were prepared by immunoSEQ multiplex PCR; TCRdb keeps only in-frame clonotypes and omits some of them. The DNA gave D and trimming, while V, J and clone size come from that table. The sample holds about 120,000 clones; around 76% are singletons and the top ten take 2% to 2.5%. This clone has only a few counts. There are 16 residues in the CDR3. Trimming took 4 bases from V and 7 from J, leaving 18 bases between them. From germline, CDR1 is SGHNT and CDR2 YYREEE (reference sequence).

The chain carries TRBV5-4 and TRBJ1-6; weak D call: TRBD1 (6 bases). The receptor was isolated from a man aged 70-80 years with acute or convalescent COVID-19. The sequenced material came from peripheral blood. Here the CDR3 reads CASSKDRVEVNSPLHF. In nucleotides, the CDR3 is TGTGCCAGCAGCAAGGACAGAGTAGAAGTCAATTCACCCCTCCACTTT.